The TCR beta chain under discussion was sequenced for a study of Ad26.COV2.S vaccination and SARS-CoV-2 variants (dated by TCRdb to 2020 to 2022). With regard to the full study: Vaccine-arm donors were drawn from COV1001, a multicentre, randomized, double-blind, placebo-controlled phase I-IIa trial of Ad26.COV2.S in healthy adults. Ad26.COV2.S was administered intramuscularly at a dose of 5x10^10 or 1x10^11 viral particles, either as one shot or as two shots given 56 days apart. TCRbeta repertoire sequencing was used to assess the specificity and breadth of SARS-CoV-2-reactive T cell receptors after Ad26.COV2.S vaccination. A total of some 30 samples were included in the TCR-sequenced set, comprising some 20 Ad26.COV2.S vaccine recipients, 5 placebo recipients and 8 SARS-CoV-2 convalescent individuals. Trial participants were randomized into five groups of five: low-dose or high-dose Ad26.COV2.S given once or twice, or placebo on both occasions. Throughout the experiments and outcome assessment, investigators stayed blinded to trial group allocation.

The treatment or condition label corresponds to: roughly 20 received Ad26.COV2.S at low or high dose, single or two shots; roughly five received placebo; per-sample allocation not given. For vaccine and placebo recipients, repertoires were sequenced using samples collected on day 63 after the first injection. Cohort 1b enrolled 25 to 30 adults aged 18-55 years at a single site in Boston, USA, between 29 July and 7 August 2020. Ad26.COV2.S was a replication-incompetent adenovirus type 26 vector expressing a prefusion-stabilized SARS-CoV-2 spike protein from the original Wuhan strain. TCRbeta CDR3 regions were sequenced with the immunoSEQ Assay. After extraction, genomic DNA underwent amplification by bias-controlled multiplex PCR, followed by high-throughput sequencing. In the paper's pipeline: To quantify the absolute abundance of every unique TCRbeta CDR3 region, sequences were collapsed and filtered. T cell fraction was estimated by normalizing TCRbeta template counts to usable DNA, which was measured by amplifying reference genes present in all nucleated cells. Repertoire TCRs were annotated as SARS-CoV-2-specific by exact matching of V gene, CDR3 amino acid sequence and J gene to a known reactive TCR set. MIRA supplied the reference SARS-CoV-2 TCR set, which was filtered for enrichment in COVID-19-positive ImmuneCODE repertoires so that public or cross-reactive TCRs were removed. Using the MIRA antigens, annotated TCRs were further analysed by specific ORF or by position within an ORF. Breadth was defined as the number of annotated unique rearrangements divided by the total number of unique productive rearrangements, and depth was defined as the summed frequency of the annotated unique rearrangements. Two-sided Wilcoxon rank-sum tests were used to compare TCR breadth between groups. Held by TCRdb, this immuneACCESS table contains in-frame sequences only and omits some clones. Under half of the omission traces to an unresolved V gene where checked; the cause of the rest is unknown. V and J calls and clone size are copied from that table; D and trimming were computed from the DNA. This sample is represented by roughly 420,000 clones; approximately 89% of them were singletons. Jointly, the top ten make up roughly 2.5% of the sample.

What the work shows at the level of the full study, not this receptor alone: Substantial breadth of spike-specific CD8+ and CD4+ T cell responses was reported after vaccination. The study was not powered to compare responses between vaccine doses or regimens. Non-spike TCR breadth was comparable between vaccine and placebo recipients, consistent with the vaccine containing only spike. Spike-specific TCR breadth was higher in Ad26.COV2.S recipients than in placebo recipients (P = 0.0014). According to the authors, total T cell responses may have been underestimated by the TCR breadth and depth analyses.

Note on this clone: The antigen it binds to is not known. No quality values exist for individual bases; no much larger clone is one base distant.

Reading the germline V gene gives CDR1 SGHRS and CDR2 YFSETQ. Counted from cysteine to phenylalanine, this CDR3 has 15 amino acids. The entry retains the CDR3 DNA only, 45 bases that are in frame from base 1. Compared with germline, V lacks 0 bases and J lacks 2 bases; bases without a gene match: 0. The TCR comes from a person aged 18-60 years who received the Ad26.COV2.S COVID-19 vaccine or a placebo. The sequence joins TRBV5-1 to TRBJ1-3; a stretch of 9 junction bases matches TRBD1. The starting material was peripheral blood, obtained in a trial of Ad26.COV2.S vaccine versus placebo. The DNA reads TGCGCCAGCAGCTTGGGGACAGGGGCTGGAAACACCATATATTTT. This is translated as CASSLGTGAGNTIYF. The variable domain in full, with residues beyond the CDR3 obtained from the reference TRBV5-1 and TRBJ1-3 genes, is KAGVTQTPRYLIKTRGQQVTLSCSPISGHRSVSWYQQTPGQGLQFLFEYFSETQRNKGNFPGRFSGRQFSNSRSEMNVSTLELGDSALYLCASSLGTGAGNTIYFGEGSWLTVV.